One and the same sample provided the 22 T cell receptor beta chains below, sequenced in a study of T cells in Graves' hyperthyroidism and ophthalmopathy. RNA transcripts gave rise to amplified TCR beta CDR3 regions. An initial round of RT-PCR targeting the TCR CDR3 relied on the HTBI primer set. One entry per CDR3 protein results from TCRdb running MiXCR on the multiplex PCR reads. In the table there are 500,000 or so distinct CDR3 sequences, 16% of which are singletons. Sequenced input: blood. The receptors come from a woman aged 25-40 years with Graves' ophthalmopathy.

This clonotype was counted only a few times. J is TRBJ2-1 and V is TRBV4-3, with TRBD2 matching over 13 bases. Germline V CDR1 and CDR2: LGHNA, YSLEER. The junction had 10 bases not matched to a gene; V was cut back by 3 bases and J by 5 bases. CDR3 size: 18 residues. CDR3 protein: CASSQNGLAGDLNNEQFF. CDR3 sequence (DNA): TGCGCCAGCAGCCAGAACGGACTAGCGGGAGATCTCAACAATGAGCAGTTCTTC.

This clonotype was seen ten or more times. The chain employs TRBV7-2 and TRBJ2-3; 8 positions agree with TRBD2. There are 16 residues in the CDR3. The V gene's germline CDR1 is SGHTA and CDR2 FQGNSA. Trimming took 0 bases from V and 1 from J; bases not matched to a gene: 3. The CDR3 region is CASSLASGGRTDTQYF. For the CDR3, the DNA is TGTGCCAGCAGCTTAGCCAGCGGGGGCCGCACAGATACGCAGTATTTT. The entire variable domain, with the rest obtained from reference TRBV7-2 and TRBJ2-3, is as follows: GAGVSQSPSNKVTEKGKDVELRCDPISGHTALYWYRQSLGQGLEFLIYFQGNSAPDKSGLPSDRFSAERTGGSVSTLTIQRTQQEDSAVYLCASSLASGGRTDTQYFGPGTRLTVL.

This chain connects TRBV2 to TRBJ2-1; D not resolved. The germline V gene has CDR1 SNHLY and CDR2 FYNNEI. This CDR3 is 15 amino acids long. V was clipped by 4 bases and J by 9 bases, with 19 bases between them. Written as DNA, the CDR3 is TGTGCCAGCAGTGGACGCAAGCTCAATGGCGGTGAGCAGTTCTTC. As protein: CASSGRKLNGGEQFF.

V usage is TRBV4-3 and J usage is TRBJ2-7, with 10 nucleotides matching TRBD2. The junction had 3 bases not matched to a gene; V was cut back by 3 bases and J by 1 base. Per the germline V gene, CDR1 is LGHNA and CDR2 is YSLEER. The CDR3 totals 15 residues. CDR3: CASSQGTSASYEQYF. The CDR3 DNA reads as TGCGCCAGCAGCCAGGGGACTAGCGCGTCCTACGAGCAGTACTTC.

The chain has TRBV5-5 and TRBJ1-2; a possible D gene is TRBD1 (6 bases). The germline V gene has CDR1 SGHKS and CDR2 YYEKEE (reference sequence). This CDR3 contains 14 residues. V was cut by 4 bases and J by 8 bases, with 18 bases left in between. CDR3 coding DNA: TGTGCCAGCAGCGGGCGGATTCACAGGGCCGGCTACACCTTC. Its translation is CASSGRIHRAGYTF. The variable domain in full, with the rest retrieved from reference TRBV5-5 and TRBJ1-2, is DAGVTQSPTHLIKTRGQQVTLRCSPISGHKSVSWYQQVLGQGPQFIFQYYEKEERGRGNFPDRFSARQFPNYSSELNVNALLLGDSALYLCASSGRIHRAGYTFGSGTRLTVV.

V is TRBV7-2 and J is TRBJ2-3; D is undetermined. This CDR3 spans 15 amino acids. In germline, CDR1 is SGHTA, CDR2 FQGNSA. Trimming shortened V by 6 bases and J by 2 bases, and 15 bases separated the two germline ends. CDR3 loop: CASSRIRADTDTQYF. The DNA for the CDR3 is TGTGCCAGCAGTCGGATTCGGGCTGACACAGATACGCAGTATTTT.

The CDR3 sequence: CASSESGLRYRGNYGYTF. For the CDR3, the DNA is TGCGCCAGCAGTGAGTCAGGGTTGCGGTACAGGGGGAACTATGGCTACACCTTC. This rearrangement joins TRBV10-2 to TRBJ1-2; 8 bases line up with TRBD1. CDR1 and CDR2 (germline): WSHSY, SAAADI. The CDR3 runs to 18 residues. Trimming at V came to 0 bases and at J to 2 bases, leaving 11 bases not matched to a gene.

There are a few counts of this clonotype. The CDR3 here is CASSEWGQGYNAQYF. For the CDR3, the DNA is TGTGCCAGCAGTGAATGGGGGCAGGGGTACAACGCGCAGTACTTC. The chain recombines TRBV6-1 with TRBJ2-7; TRBD1 is a possible D gene (6 bases). V lost 2 bases and J lost 9, with 20 bases in between. This CDR3 is built from 15 residues. Germline CDR1 is MNHNS and CDR2 is SASEGT.

The chain joins TRBV20-1 to TRBJ2-7, with D unresolved. The germline V gene has CDR1 DFQATT and CDR2 SNEGSKA (reference sequence). V lost 6 bases, J lost 4 bases, and 7 bases lay in between. The CDR3 contains 10 residues. The CDR3 spells CSAGRYEQYF. The CDR3 bases are TGCAGTGCCGGGCGGTACGAGCAGTACTTC.

This clonotype was found a few times. This chain joins TRBV7-2 and TRBJ2-7; D may be TRBD2 (5 bases). Trimming cost V 4 bases and J 2 bases, with 12 bases left between them. The CDR3 covers 14 residues. Germline CDR1 SGHTA, CDR2 FQGNSA. In DNA, the CDR3 is TGTGCCAGCAGCTCGGACTGGGGAACCTACGAGCAGTACTTC. Translated: CASSSDWGTYEQYF.

This clonotype occurred many times. The chain employs TRBV6-1 and TRBJ2-5; D might be TRBD1 (5 bases). The CDR3 totals 13 residues. Trimming pared 5 bases from V and 4 bases from J, leaving 11 bases between. Germline CDR1 MNHNS, CDR2 SASEGT. CDR3 region: CASSLYRRETQYF. The CDR3, as DNA: TGTGCCAGCAGTTTGTACAGGAGAGAGACCCAGTACTTC.

J is TRBJ1-3 and V is TRBV4-1; D not resolved. From germline, CDR1 is MGHRA and CDR2 YSYEKL. CDR3 length: 12 residues. V was pared by 2 bases and J by 2 bases, with 1 base between. CDR3 loop: CASSQTGNTIYF. CDR3 DNA sequence: TGCGCCAGCAGCCAAACTGGAAACACCATATATTTT.

Details on this clonotype: Being one base from a much bigger clone, this may be a read error. The CDR3 bases are TGTGCCAGCAGCTCTCAGGACAGACCCCACTACGAGCAGCACTTC. Translated: CASSSQDRPHYEQHF. The chain recombines TRBV7-9 with TRBJ2-7; the D gene is possibly TRBD1 (6 bases). CDR1 and CDR2 from the germline V gene are SEHNR and FQNEAQ (reference sequence). The CDR3 length is 15 residues.

The J gene is TRBJ2-7, the V gene TRBV6-1, with a tentative D call TRBD2 (6 bases). Germline CDR1 is MNHNS and CDR2 is SASEGT. V lost 4 bases to trimming and J lost 5 bases, with 21 bases between them. The CDR3 spans 16 residues. The CDR3 sequence is CASSGWDSKRRHEQYF. CDR3 coding DNA: TGTGCCAGCAGTGGATGGGACTCCAAAAGAAGACACGAGCAGTACTTC.

In its sample, this clonotype was seen many times. The V and J genes are TRBV6-6 and TRBJ1-4; a possible D gene is TRBD1 (5 bases). Germline loops: CDR1 MNHNY, CDR2 SVGAGI (reference sequence). There are 17 residues in the CDR3. Trimming took 0 bases from V and 12 from J, leaving 23 bases between them. The CDR3: CASSYSTLSGADEELFF. CDR3 DNA sequence: TGTGCCAGCAGTTACTCGACTCTTTCCGGGGCCGACGAGGAACTGTTTTTT.

This clonotype was seen ten or more times. CDR3 loop: CASSLAFSEHNTQYF. Here the CDR3 DNA reads TGTGCCAGCAGCTTAGCCTTTTCTGAACACAATACGCAGTATTTT. The chain couples TRBV11-2 to TRBJ2-3, with D hard to call. The V end was cut by 1 base, the J end by 7 bases, with 15 bases between. The CDR3 contains 15 residues. CDR1 is SGHAT and CDR2 is FQNNGV in the germline V gene.

This clonotype has at least ten counts. This chain joins TRBV19 and TRBJ2-5; a possible D gene is TRBD1 (6 bases). The V gene lost 3 bases and the J gene lost 5 bases, with 13 bases spanning the gap. The CDR3 has 14 residues. Per germline, CDR1 LNHDA and CDR2 SQIVND (reference sequence). This chain's CDR3 is CASSMQQGRETQYF. The CDR3 nucleotides are TGTGCCAGTAGTATGCAACAGGGACGTGAGACCCAGTACTTC.

The sample holds many counts of this clonotype. V gene TRBV11-2 combines with J gene TRBJ1-2, with 7 bases lining up with TRBD1. Germline lookup yields CDR1 SGHAT and CDR2 FQNNGV. With 3 bases clipped from V and 5 bases from J, the junction kept 6 bases outside the gene matches. The length of the CDR3 is 14 residues. The CDR3 region has the DNA TGTGCCAGCAGCTTCCAGGGGGACCCGTATGGCTACACCTTC. Translating gives CASSFQGDPYGYTF.

This clonotype was seen at least ten times. V usage is TRBV4-1 and J usage is TRBJ1-5, with TRBD1 matching 8 bases. This CDR3 is built from 15 residues. V dropped 1 base and J dropped 4; count of bases not matched to a gene: 3. CDR1 is MGHRA and CDR2 is YSYEKL in the germline V gene. The CDR3 is CASSQVNRGNQPQHF. The CDR3 nucleotides are TGCGCCAGCAGCCAAGTGAACAGGGGGAATCAGCCCCAGCATTTT.

This clonotype has ten or more counts. The V gene is TRBV15, the J gene TRBJ2-1, with no clear D. The germline V gene encodes CDR1 LNHNV and CDR2 YYDKDF (reference sequence). Deletions cut 0 bases from V and 5 bases from J, with 5 bases between. This CDR3 comprises 13 residues. The CDR3 protein is CATSRDRNNEQFF. The CDR3 DNA follows: TGTGCCACCAGCAGAGATAGAAACAATGAGCAGTTCTTC.

This clonotype has just a few counts. This chain uses TRBV6-1 with TRBJ1-5; possibly TRBD1 for D (6 bases). Germline V gene data show CDR1 as MNHNS and CDR2 as SASEGT. Trimming left V 8 bases short and J 4 bases short, with 24 bases between. The CDR3 extends over 17 amino acids. CDR3 protein: CASSNPVTQGGNQPQHF. The CDR3 nucleotides are TGTGCCAGCTCTAATCCGGTGACACAGGGTGGGAATCAGCCCCAGCATTTT.

V gene TRBV2 combines with J gene TRBJ2-4; D not certain. Trimming took off 4 bases at V and 3 bases at J, with 13 bases between the two ends. CDR1 and CDR2 (germline): SNHLY, FYNNEI. The CDR3 contains 15 residues. In nucleotides, the CDR3 is TGTGCCAGCAGTGGTACTCGAGTTAGCAAAAACATTCAGTACTTC. Translation gives CASSGTRVSKNIQYF. Together with reference TRBV2 and TRBJ2-4, the CDR3 gives the full variable domain: EPEVTQTPSHQVTQMGQEVILRCVPISNHLYFYWYRQILGQKVEFLVSFYNNEISEKSEIFDDQFSVERPDGSNFTLKIRSTKLEDSAMYFCASSGTRVSKNIQYFGAGTRLSVL.